This T cell receptor beta chain was obtained from a study of immune evolution from preneoplasia to lung adenocarcinoma. Trimming took 6 bases from V and 4 from J; bases not matched to a gene: 7. CDR3 length equals 14 residues. Germline loops: CDR1 MNHNS, CDR2 SASEGT. This clone showed up just once. Its cognate antigen is unknown. Method: immunoSEQ multiplex PCR; TCRdb's copy keeps in-frame clones and lacks some. Of more than 4,500 clones in the sample, around four fifths were seen once. Study findings and constraints: Highest clonality occurred in KRAS-mutant, not EGFR-mutant or double wild-type, nodules. Later-stage lesions seemingly showed higher T cell density and diversity than normal lung. Normal lung had the highest top T cell clone frequencies.

Sequenced material: FFPE minimally invasive lung adenocarcinoma tissue. The clonotype was recovered from a person aged 60-79 years with lung adenocarcinoma. V usage is TRBV6-1 and J usage is TRBJ2-7, with 9 bases that match TRBD2. In nucleotides, the CDR3 is TGTGCCAGCAGCCTTAGCGGGAGTTGGTACGAGCAGTACTTC. It encodes CASSLSGSWYEQYF.